The 18 T cell receptor beta chains in this list originate from one sample, sequenced in a study of blood T cells in healthy people across ages. Sample-barcoded 5' priming and a J-beta primer mix drove a second PCR of about 6 to 12 cycles. TCRdb re-called the 5' RACE reads with MiXCR, one entry per CDR3 protein. Here the sample spans hundreds of thousands of distinct CDR3 sequences, approximately 44% being singletons. Sequenced input: blood. The receptors were gathered from a man aged 55 to 70 in good health.

J is TRBJ2-5 and V is TRBV9; 10 bases match TRBD1. The CDR3 spans 16 residues. The V and J ends lost 4 bases and 5 bases, in that order; junction bases with no gene match: 11. Germline CDR1 and CDR2: SGDLS and YYNGEE. DNA for the CDR3: TGTGCCAGCAGCTCTCGGACAGGGGGAGGTTTGGAGACCCAGTACTTC. This sequence encodes CASSSRTGGGLETQYF.

This clonotype has more than one count but fewer than ten. The CDR3: CASSLGPILGYEQYF. DNA for the CDR3: TGTGCCAGCAGCTTAGGTCCAATTTTGGGATACGAGCAGTACTTC. This sequence joins TRBV7-2 and TRBJ2-7; D gene uncertain. Trimming left V 1 base short and J 4 bases short, with 14 bases between. This CDR3 is built from 15 residues. The germline gives CDR1 SGHTA, CDR2 FQGNSA.

The chain employs TRBV9 and TRBJ2-7, with TRBD1 matching over 7 bases. Germline trimming cut 4 bases from V and 3 bases from J; bases unmatched to any gene: 7. This CDR3 contains 14 residues. CDR1 is SGDLS and CDR2 is YYNGEE in the germline V gene. This CDR3 reads CASSPQGSLYEQYF. CDR3 in DNA: TGTGCCAGCAGCCCACAGGGGAGCCTCTACGAGCAGTACTTC.

The rearrangement joins TRBV19 to TRBJ2-1, with D possibly matching TRBD1 (6 bases). This CDR3 region has 14 residues. V shed 1 base and J shed 10 bases, with 14 bases lying between them. Germline lookup yields CDR1 LNHDA and CDR2 SQIVND (reference sequence). In DNA form, the CDR3 reads TGTGCCAGTAGTATAGCGGGACAAGGAGTGGAGCAGTTCTTC. This sequence encodes CASSIAGQGVEQFF.

The gene calls are TRBV11-1 and TRBJ2-5; maybe TRBD1 (6 bases). Per the germline V gene, CDR1 is SGHAT and CDR2 is FQDESV (reference sequence). The V and J ends lost 7 bases and 11 bases respectively, with 23 bases between them. This CDR3 is 14 amino acids long. CDR3 protein: CASTEGVWRNEQYF. CDR3 DNA: TGTGCCAGCACCGAGGGGGTTTGGAGGAATGAGCAGTACTTC. The whole variable domain, remainder taken from reference TRBV11-1 and TRBJ2-5, is EAEVAQSPRYKITEKSQAVAFWCDPISGHATLYWYRQILGQGPELLVQFQDESVVDDSQLPKDRFSAERLKGVDSTLKIQPAELGDSAMYLCASTEGVWRNEQYFGPGTRLLVL.

The chain links TRBV5-6 to TRBJ1-2; D uncertain. The V gene's germline CDR1 is SGHDT and CDR2 YYEEEE. There are 11 residues in the CDR3. Trimming took 4 bases from V and 3 from J, leaving 4 bases between them. The CDR3, as DNA: TGTGCCAGCAGCGGTTACTATGGCTACACCTTC. Translating gives CASSGYYGYTF.

This chain links TRBV12-3 or TRBV12-4 with TRBJ2-1; D may be TRBD1 (5 bases). Trimming took off 4 bases at V and 8 bases at J, with 12 bases between the two ends. The length of the CDR3 is 13 residues. In DNA form, the CDR3 reads TGTGCCAGCAGTTCGGGCAGGGCTCATGAGCAGTTCTTC. The encoded protein is CASSSGRAHEQFF.

In its sample, this clonotype was seen once. V is TRBV9 and J is TRBJ1-1; no firm D call. Germline V gene data show CDR1 as SGDLS and CDR2 as YYNGEE. The CDR3 is made up of 15 amino acids. The ends were cut back, 4 bases at V and 1 base at J, with 14 bases in the middle. The CDR3: CASSLRGNQNTEAFF. CDR3 nucleotide sequence: TGTGCCAGCAGCCTAAGAGGGAATCAGAACACTGAAGCTTTCTTT.

This clonotype was picked up a small number of times. The chain is built from TRBV29-1 and TRBJ2-1; D not resolved. This CDR3 region has 14 residues. CDR1 is SQVTM and CDR2 is ANQGSEA in the germline V gene. V dropped 1 base and J dropped 4 bases, with 11 bases sitting between them. The CDR3: CSVEAPQLYNEQFF. CDR3 in DNA: TGCAGCGTTGAAGCTCCACAACTTTACAATGAGCAGTTCTTC.

The CDR3 loop reads CSARAGARGTDTQYF. DNA of the CDR3: TGCAGTGCTAGGGCGGGGGCGCGCGGTACAGATACGCAGTATTTT. This chain links TRBV20-1 with TRBJ2-3; the D gene is possibly TRBD2 (7 bases). The CDR3 is made up of 15 amino acids. CDR1 and CDR2 from the germline V gene are DFQATT and SNEGSKA (reference sequence). Trimming left V 3 bases short and J 3 bases short, with 16 bases between.

J is TRBJ2-5 and V is TRBV15; 9 nucleotides line up with TRBD1. After removal of 1 base from V and 5 bases from J, the junction contained 14 bases not matched to a gene. The germline V gene encodes CDR1 LNHNV and CDR2 YYDKDF (reference sequence). The CDR3 sequence is 18 residues long. The CDR3 DNA follows: TGTGCCACCAGCAGAGTTTTCCAAACCGGGACAGGGAGGGAGACCCAGTACTTC. Its protein product is CATSRVFQTGTGRETQYF.

The chain is built from TRBV4-3 and TRBJ2-3, with 7 bases matching TRBD1. Germline trimming cut 5 bases from V and 0 bases from J; bases unmatched to any gene: 5. There are 15 residues in the CDR3. Germline V lookup: CDR1 LGHNA, CDR2 YSLEER. CDR3 nucleotides: TGCGCCAGCAGCGGCCGGGACAGAAGCACAGATACGCAGTATTTT. Its translation is CASSGRDRSTDTQYF.

On this clonotype itself: The germline gene is not matched at one end of the junction; a read error may be the cause. The V gene is TRBV7-9, the J gene TRBJ2-7, with D perhaps given as TRBD1 or TRBD2 (5 bases each). This CDR3 is 14 amino acids long. Germline values: CDR1 SEHNR, CDR2 FQNEAQ (reference sequence). The DNA of the CDR3 is TGTGCCAGCAGCTTGAGAGGGGCTACCTACGGGCAGTACTTC. The encoded protein is CASSLRGATYGQYF.

The genes are TRBV6-2 or TRBV6-3 and TRBJ2-7; 7 bases match TRBD1. Germline CDR1 MNHEY, CDR2 SVGEGT. J gave up 6 bases and V 4 bases, and 12 bases lay outside the gene matches. This CDR3 has 15 residues. The CDR3: CASSLILTGDFEQYF. In DNA, the CDR3 is TGTGCCAGCAGTTTAATCCTAACAGGGGATTTCGAGCAGTACTTC.

The chain carries TRBV4-3 and TRBJ2-3; 8 nucleotides agree with TRBD2. Germline V gene sequence: CDR1 LGHNA, CDR2 YSLEER. With 0 bases clipped from V and 2 bases from J, the junction kept 7 bases outside the gene matches. This CDR3 contains 17 residues. The CDR3 DNA reads TGCGCCAGCAGCCAAGATTGGATAGCGGGAACCACAGATACGCAGTATTTT. This codes for CASSQDWIAGTTDTQYF.

In the case of this clonotype: One end of the junction fails to match germline, which may point to a read error. The chain uses TRBV5-1 and TRBJ2-3; D is ambiguous. Germline CDR1 and CDR2: SGHRS and YFSETQ. The CDR3 loop spans 12 amino acids. CDR3 in amino acids: CASSLAGDMQYF. The CDR3 DNA reads TGCGCCAGCAGCTTGGCAGGCGATATGCAGTATTTT.

The chain employs TRBV6-5 and TRBJ2-1; D remains ambiguous. TRBJ2-7 explains the end of the DNA better; the J call may be wrong. Germline V gene data show CDR1 as MNHEY and CDR2 as SVGAGI. This CDR3 is built from 16 residues. This CDR3 reads CASSYSSYSSYNEQYF. The CDR3 nucleotides read TGTGCCAGCAGTTACTCGAGCTACAGCTCCTACAATGAGCAGTACTTC.

The chain combines TRBV7-8 with TRBJ2-7; D remains unclear. The V gene's germline CDR1 is SGHVS and CDR2 FQNEAQ. This CDR3 is 13 amino acids long. With 3 bases removed from V and 3 bases from J, the gap between germline ends came to 9 bases. The DNA for the CDR3 is TGTGCCAGCAGCTTGACGGAAATCTACGAGCAGTACTTC. It is translated as CASSLTEIYEQYF.